A selection of T cell receptor beta chains follows, all from one sample in a study of blood T cell repertoires in COVID-19. The assay was immunoSEQ multiplex PCR, and TCRdb's table has in-frame clones only and misses some. The table lists roughly 200,000 clones, roughly 85% of them singletons. The specimen sequenced was peripheral blood. The source of these receptors is a woman aged 55-69 years with acute or convalescent COVID-19. CDR3s include the opening cysteine and the closing phenylalanine or tryptophan. A D gene is named only where the DNA matches it firmly. Size tells how often a clone was seen (once, few, many) or the class of an expanded clone, and some rows leave it out.

TRBD2	.	TRBV27	15	TRBJ2-1	TGTGCCAGCAGTCCCGGTAGCGGGAGAAACAATGAGCAGTTCTTC	CASSPGSGRNNEQFF
.	.	TRBV18	14	TRBJ1-5	TGTGCCAGCTCAACGACCCCGGAGGGTCAGCCCCAGCATTTT	CASSTTPEGQPQHF
.	.	TRBV5-6	13	TRBJ2-1	TGTGCCAGCAGCCCCCGCCAGGACAATGAGCAGTTCTTC	CASSPRQDNEQFF
TRBD1	.	TRBV6-5	14	TRBJ1-3	TGTGCCAGCAGGCAGGGGGCGGCTGGAAACACCATATATTTT	CASRQGAAGNTIYF
.	once	TRBV5-1	16	TRBJ2-1	TGCGCCAGCAGCTTGTCCCCCACGAGCTCCTACAATGAGCAGTTCTTC	CASSLSPTSSYNEQFF
.	.	TRBV2	13	TRBJ1-5	TGTGCCAGCATGGCCGATAGCAATCAGCCCCAGCATTTT	CASMADSNQPQHF
.	.	TRBV6-1	15	TRBJ1-3	TGTGCCAGCAGTGAGACTCAGAGTTCTGGAAACACCATATATTTT	CASSETQSSGNTIYF
.	.	TRBV11-1	13	TRBJ2-5	TGTGCCAGCAGCTCGGGATTCCTTGAGACCCAGTACTTC	CASSSGFLETQYF
TRBD2	.	TRBV3-1/TRBV3-2	15	TRBJ2-1	TGTGCCAGCAGCCAAGTCCCTAGCGGATACAATGAGCAGTTCTTC	CASSQVPSGYNEQFF
.	.	TRBV6-5	12	TRBJ1-1	TGTGCCAGCAAGACGACAGTTGGGGCGGCTTTCTTT	CASKTTVGAAFF
TRBD2	.	TRBV7-2	15	TRBJ2-1	TGTGCCAGCAGCTCCCAGACTAGCGAGTACAATGAGCAGTTCTTC	CASSSQTSEYNEQFF
.	many	TRBV25-1	13	TRBJ1-5	TGTGCCAGCAGTTCAGGGGGCAATCAGCCCCAGCATTTT	CASSSGGNQPQHF
TRBD2	.	TRBV9	16	TRBJ2-1	TGTGCCAGCAGCGTCTTAACTAGCGGGGGATACAATGAGCAGTTCTTC	CASSVLTSGGYNEQFF
.	.	TRBV10-3	12	TRBJ2-7	TGTGCCATCACCTCTTCCTCCTACGAGCAGTACTTC	CAITSSSYEQYF
TRBD2	few	TRBV18	16	TRBJ2-2	TGTGCCAGCTCACCAACTAGCGGGCAGAACACCGGGGAGCTGTTTTTT	CASSPTSGQNTGELFF
TRBD1	.	TRBV7-2	14	TRBJ1-1	TGTGCCAGCAGCCCCCGACAGGGGAGGGCTGAAGCTTTCTTT	CASSPRQGRAEAFF
.	.	TRBV28	13	TRBJ2-1	TGTGCCAGCAGTTTAGGGGGGGCCGATGAGCAGTTCTTC	CASSLGGADEQFF
.	.	TRBV4-2	16	TRBJ1-2	TGTGCCAGCAGCCAAGGGGGATGGGGAGGAGACTATGGCTACACCTTC	CASSQGGWGGDYGYTF
TRBD2	.	TRBV19	17	TRBJ2-5	TGTGCCAGTAGTCCGAGACTAGCGGGAGGGCCACAAGAGACCCAGTACTTC	CASSPRLAGGPQETQYF
TRBD1	.	TRBV7-9	14	TRBJ1-1	TGTGCCAGCAGCCGTCCAACAGGGGACACTGAAGCTTTCTTT	CASSRPTGDTEAFF
.	.	TRBV7-2	13	TRBJ2-3	TGTGCCAGCAGCGCAAGTCTTAGAGATACGCAGTATTTT	CASSASLRDTQYF
TRBD2	.	TRBV20-1	16	TRBJ2-2	TGCAGTGCTAGTCCCCCGGGCGGGGGAGGTGCCGGGGAGCTGTTTTTT	CSASPPGGGGAGELFF
TRBD1	.	TRBV6-5	15	TRBJ1-6	TGTGCCAGCAGAACGGACAGGGGGCATAATTCACCCCTCCACTTT	CASRTDRGHNSPLHF
.	.	TRBV2	14	TRBJ1-4	TGTGCCAGCAGTGATGAGGGAACGAGTGAAAAACTGTTTTTT	CASSDEGTSEKLFF
TRBD2	.	TRBV30	15	TRBJ2-1	TGTGCCTGGAGTGATGGGACTAGCTTCTACAATGAGCAGTTCTTC	CAWSDGTSFYNEQFF
TRBD1	few	TRBV6-5	13	TRBJ1-2	TGTGCCAGCAGTAAGGTCAGGGGGAGCGGCTACACCTTC	CASSKVRGSGYTF
TRBD2	.	TRBV10-1	16	TRBJ2-3	TGCGCCAGCAGCCTCGGACTAGCGGGCCTCACAGATACGCAGTATTTT	CASSLGLAGLTDTQYF
TRBD1	.	TRBV19	14	TRBJ1-2	TGTGCCAGTAGGGCCTACAGGGGGAACTATGGCTACACCTTC	CASRAYRGNYGYTF
.	.	TRBV7-6	15	TRBJ2-3	TGTGCCAGCAGCTTAGCGGCGGGCCGGGGGGATACGCAGTATTTT	CASSLAAGRGDTQYF
TRBD2	.	TRBV7-3	19	TRBJ2-1	TGTGCCAGCAGCTTAATACCCGGACTAGCGGCTGTTTCCTACAATGAGCAGTTCTTC	CASSLIPGLAAVSYNEQFF
.	.	TRBV21-1	11	TRBJ1-1	TGTGCCAGCAGCGAAGTCTCTGAAGCTTTCTTT	CASSEVSEAFF
.	.	TRBV18	15	TRBJ2-5	TGTGCCAGCTCACCGGAAGGCGGGATAGAGGGGACCCAGTACTTC	CASSPEGGIEGTQYF
TRBD1	.	TRBV6-5	13	TRBJ1-4	TGTGCCAGCGAGCCAGGGGGTGGGGAAAAGCTGTTTTTT	CASEPGGGEKLFF
.	.	TRBV5-4	14	TRBJ1-3	TGTGCCAGCAGCCCGGATCCAGGTGGGAACACCATATATTTT	CASSPDPGGNTIYF
TRBD2	.	TRBV6-5	16	TRBJ2-5	TGTGCCAGCAGTTACGGGGCGGGAGGGGGCAGAGAGACCCAGTACTTC	CASSYGAGGGRETQYF